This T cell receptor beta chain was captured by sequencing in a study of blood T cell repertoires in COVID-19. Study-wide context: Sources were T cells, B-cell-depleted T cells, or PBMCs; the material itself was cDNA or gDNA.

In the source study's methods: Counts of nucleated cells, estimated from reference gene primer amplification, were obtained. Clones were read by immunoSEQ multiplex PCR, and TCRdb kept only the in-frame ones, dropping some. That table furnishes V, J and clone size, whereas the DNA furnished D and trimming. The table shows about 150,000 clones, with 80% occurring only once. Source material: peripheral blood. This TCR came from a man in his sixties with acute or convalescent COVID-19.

CDR3 nucleotide sequence: TGTGCCAGCAGCCCCTTGGACAGGGCAGGGGGCAATGAGCAGTTCTTC. It yields the protein CASSPLDRAGGNEQFF. The chain employs TRBV7-9 and TRBJ2-1; 8 nucleotides match TRBD1. V shed 5 bases, J shed 6 bases, and the junction held 12 bases outside the gene matches. Germline V gene lookup returns CDR1 SEHNR and CDR2 FQNEAQ (reference sequence). This CDR3 is built from 16 residues.